This T cell receptor (beta chain) was captured in a study of cytotoxic CD8 clonotypes in ibrutinib-treated CLL. This clone was seen a single time. Trimming shortened V by 6 bases and J by 1 base, and 9 bases separated the two germline ends. Germline CDR1 MNHNS, CDR2 SASEGT. The CDR3 extends over 13 amino acids. The assay was immunoSEQ multiplex PCR, and TCRdb's table has in-frame clones only and misses some. This table holds 85,000 or so clones, roughly 77% found once. The rearrangement links TRBV6-1 to TRBJ1-1; D is uncertain. The sample in question was PBMCs, obtained after 12 months of ibrutinib treatment. This receptor was obtained from a human donor with chronic lymphocytic leukemia. CDR3 region: CASRRAGNTEAFF. For the CDR3, the DNA is TGTGCCAGCAGACGGGCGGGGAACACTGAAGCTTTCTTT.